A single sample gave rise to the 5 T cell receptor beta chains below, sequenced in a study of beta chain features in type 1 diabetes. Study observations and caveats: In all four CD4+ subsets, TCRB CDR3 length was significantly, moderately reduced in type 1 diabetes.

Antigen specificity for these receptors is unknown. Every bit of the isolated RNA underwent reverse transcription, so sequencing read expressed TCRB transcripts. The table came from immunoSEQ multiplex PCR; TCRdb's copy has only in-frame clones and leaves some out. Found here are more than 550,000 clones, over 12% of them singletons; the top ten hold approximately 0.042%. The sample taken for sequencing was naive CD4+ T cells from blood. These receptors were obtained from a man in his late teens or twenties with type 1 diabetes.

V usage is TRBV7-3 and J usage is TRBJ2-5; TRBD2 is a possible D gene (6 bases). V lost 4 bases and J lost 5, with 11 bases in between. The length of the CDR3 is 13 residues. The germline V gene has CDR1 SGHTA and CDR2 FQGTGA. Here the CDR3 DNA reads TGTGCCAGCAGCTATACTAGCTTGGAGACCCAGTACTTC. Translated, it gives CASSYTSLETQYF.

This clone was detected a few times. This sequence joins TRBV18 and TRBJ1-5, with TRBD1 identical over 9 bases. Looked up from germline, CDR1 is KGHSH and CDR2 is LQKENI. The CDR3 is 15 amino acids. The V segment lost 2 bases and the J segment 7 bases; nucleotides outside the gene matches: 6. The CDR3 region is CASSPNRGQGQPQHF. The CDR3 coding sequence is TGTGCCAGCTCACCAAACAGGGGGCAAGGCCAGCCCCAGCATTTT.

The chain recombines TRBV6-5 with TRBJ2-3, with 9 bases identical to TRBD2. CDR3 length: 15 residues. Germline V gene sequence: CDR1 MNHEY, CDR2 SVGAGI. V gave up 7 bases and J gave up 2 bases; unmatched junction bases: 7. For the CDR3, the DNA is TGTGCCAGCACCTCAGCGGGGGGAACCACAGATACGCAGTATTTT. It yields the protein CASTSAGGTTDTQYF.

The table lists this clone with a few counts. The J gene is TRBJ1-1, the V gene TRBV5-6; the match to TRBD1 covers 9 bases. The ends lost 3 bases at V and 1 base at J; junction bases unmatched: 1. The V gene's germline CDR1 is SGHDT and CDR2 YYEEEE. The CDR3 totals 14 residues. The CDR3, as DNA: TGTGCCAGCAGCTGGGGACAGGGGAACACTGAAGCTTTCTTT. Protein sequence: CASSWGQGNTEAFF.

The chain couples TRBV10-3 to TRBJ1-5; perhaps TRBD1 as D (5 bases). The CDR3 loop spans 15 amino acids. Germline CDR1 is ENHRY and CDR2 is SYGVKD. The V end was cut by 0 bases, the J end by 4 bases, with 10 bases between. The CDR3 here is CAISESGGVNQPQHF. CDR3 nucleotide sequence: TGTGCCATCAGTGAGTCAGGAGGGGTGAATCAGCCCCAGCATTTT.